This TCR beta chain was recovered during a study of CD8 T cells in Susac syndrome. Study-wide results and caveats: As acknowledged by the study, its TCR sequencing and HLA analysis included a relatively small number of individuals.

Peripheral blood CD8+ and CD4+ T cells were profiled by TCR beta sequencing. Negative isolation yielded CD8+ and CD4+ T cells; FACS enriched TEMRA cells. CDR3 length: 12 amino acids. Trimming took off 1 base at V and 6 bases at J, with 10 bases between the two ends. From germline, CDR1 is DFQATT and CDR2 SNEGSKA (reference sequence). Random-hexamer reverse transcription was applied to roughly 0.5 to 1 ug RNA. immunoSEQ multiplex PCR amplified TCR beta CDR3 across 54 Vbeta, 13 Jbeta. Via MiXCR, TCRdb re-called the immunoSEQ multiplex PCR reads, giving one row per CDR3 protein. The table records approximately 200,000 distinct CDR3 sequences, approximately 95% of them present only once. Concerning this clonotype itself: Its antigen remains unidentified.

Sequencing was performed on CD4+ T cells from PBMCs. The chain has TRBV20-1 and TRBJ2-7; unclear D gene. This TCR was recovered from a human donor with multiple sclerosis. The CDR3 loop reads CSARGPGFEQYF. In DNA, the CDR3 is TGCAGTGCTAGAGGTCCAGGTTTCGAGCAGTACTTC.